Each of the 31 T cell receptor beta chains below was sequenced from the same sample in a study of beta chain features in type 1 diabetes. These receptors' antigens are unknown. General study results and limits: All four CD4+ subsets from Type 1 diabetes patients carried moderately but significantly shorter TCRB CDR3s.

Investigators reverse transcribed all isolated RNA, so they sequenced expressed TCRB transcripts. The assay was immunoSEQ multiplex PCR, and TCRdb's table has in-frame clones only and misses some. The sample has almost 350,000 clones, roughly a tenth seen once; the top ten hold 0.9% to 1.1%. The sample was central memory CD4+ T cells from blood. Every receptor here comes from a young man with type 1 diabetes.

The CDR3 nucleotides read TGTGCCAGTACCCGGGGCAGGGAAGAGACCCAGTACTTC. As protein: CASTRGREETQYF. The J gene is TRBJ2-5, the V gene TRBV19; D tentatively fits TRBD1 or TRBD2 (5 bases each). The CDR3 has 13 amino acids. Germline CDR1 is LNHDA and CDR2 is SQIVND (reference sequence). V was cut by 7 bases and J by 3 bases, with 12 bases left in between.

The table lists this clone with a few counts. The chain combines TRBV7-9 with TRBJ2-2; the D is unclear. CDR1 SEHNR and CDR2 FQNEAQ come from the germline V gene (reference sequence). This CDR3 spans 15 amino acids. Trimming stripped 7 bases from V and 5 bases from J, with 17 bases between. The CDR3 spells CASTQVGTRTGELFF. CDR3 sequence (DNA): TGTGCCAGCACCCAAGTAGGAACCCGTACCGGGGAGCTGTTTTTT.

The chain joins TRBV7-9 to TRBJ2-7; tentative D call: TRBD1 (5 bases). CDR3 length: 13 amino acids. The V end lost 2 bases, the J end lost 4 bases, and 9 bases lay between the germline ends. From germline, CDR1 is SEHNR and CDR2 FQNEAQ (reference sequence). DNA for the CDR3: TGTGCCAGCAGCTTAATAGGGGCATACGAGCAGTACTTC. Protein product: CASSLIGAYEQYF.

This clone occurred a few times. The rearrangement joins TRBV4-3 to TRBJ2-2; no clear D. Germline values: CDR1 LGHNA, CDR2 YSLEER. The CDR3 is made up of 15 amino acids. Between the trimmed V and J ends, which lost 0 bases and 5 bases, there was a span of 10 bases. For the CDR3, the DNA is TGCGCCAGCAGCCAAGATCCCCGCCTGACCGGGGAGCTGTTTTTT. It translates to CASSQDPRLTGELFF.

This clone was seen repeatedly, ten times or more. The chain carries TRBV11-2 and TRBJ2-3; no definite D call. CDR3 length equals 12 residues. Deletions cut 6 bases from V and 6 bases from J, with 10 bases between. CDR1 is SGHAT, CDR2 FQNNGV, per germline. CDR3 region: CASRSTADTQYF. The DNA for the CDR3 is TGTGCCAGCAGATCCACGGCGGATACGCAGTATTTT.

The table lists this clone with a few counts. The rearrangement joins TRBV28 to TRBJ1-2; D possibly corresponds to TRBD1 (5 bases). Germline V gene lookup returns CDR1 MDHEN and CDR2 SYDVKM. This CDR3 comprises 12 residues. The germline V and J ends were trimmed by 5 bases and 8 bases, with 12 bases remaining between them. The DNA of the CDR3 is TGTGCCAGCAGTCCGCAGGGTAGGGGCTACACCTTC. Protein sequence: CASSPQGRGYTF.

This clone has a handful of counts. The V and J genes are TRBV13 and TRBJ2-2, with D perhaps assigned TRBD1 or TRBD2 (5 bases each). The CDR3 contains 14 residues. The germline V gene encodes CDR1 PRHDT and CDR2 FYEKMQ (reference sequence). The V gene lost 3 bases and the J gene lost 4 bases, with 9 bases spanning the gap. The CDR3 coding sequence is TGTGCCAGCAGCTTCGATGGGGGCACCGGGGAGCTGTTTTTT. It codes for CASSFDGGTGELFF. The variable domain in full, with the rest retrieved from reference TRBV13 and TRBJ2-2, is AAGVIQSPRHLIKEKRETATLKCYPIPRHDTVYWYQQGPGQDPQFLISFYEKMQSDKGSIPDRFSAQQFSDYHSELNMSSLELGDSALYFCASSFDGGTGELFFGEGSRLTVL.

This clone was seen a few times. J is TRBJ1-2 and V is TRBV18; D is possibly TRBD1 (6 bases). The ends were cut back, 4 bases at V and 8 bases at J, with 11 bases in the middle. This CDR3 region has 12 residues. Germline values: CDR1 KGHSH, CDR2 LQKENI. This CDR3 reads CASSLTGWGYTF. DNA of the CDR3: TGTGCCAGCTCACTCACAGGGTGGGGCTACACCTTC. Complete variable domain (other parts from reference TRBV18 and TRBJ1-2): NAGVMQNPRHLVRRRGQEARLRCSPMKGHSHVYWYRQLPEEGLKFMVYLQKENIIDESGMPKERFSAEFPKEGPSILRIQQVVRGDSAAYFCASSLTGWGYTFGSGTRLTVV.

The J gene is TRBJ1-5, the V gene TRBV7-6; D possibly corresponds to TRBD1 (6 bases). V lost 1 base and J lost 6, with 16 bases in between. Germline V gene sequence: CDR1 SGHVS, CDR2 FNYEAQ. CDR3 size: 16 residues. The CDR3 DNA sequence: TGTGCCAGCAGCTTAGATCCAGAAAGGGGGGGTCAGCCCCAGCATTTT. It is translated as CASSLDPERGGQPQHF.

V usage is TRBV7-2 and J usage is TRBJ1-4, with TRBD1 identical over 8 bases. Germline lookup yields CDR1 SGHTA and CDR2 FQGNSA. V shed 4 bases, J shed 8 bases, and the junction held 9 bases outside the gene matches. The CDR3 runs 15 residues. The CDR3 sequence is CASSSYNYRGEKLFF. In DNA form, the CDR3 reads TGTGCCAGCAGCTCCTATAATTACAGGGGGGAAAAACTGTTTTTT.

This clone has more than one count but fewer than ten. The V and J genes are TRBV2 and TRBJ1-4, with 8 bases fitting TRBD1. With V trimmed by 5 bases and J by 8 bases, 7 bases remained unmatched. This CDR3 contains 14 residues. The germline CDR1 and CDR2 sequences are SNHLY and FYNNEI. CDR3 sequence reads: CASSTDRGIEKLFF. The CDR3 nucleotides read TGTGCCAGCAGTACCGACAGGGGCATAGAAAAACTGTTTTTT.

This sequence joins TRBV27 and TRBJ2-7; D possibly corresponds to TRBD1 (5 bases). Trimming cost V 4 bases and J 7 bases, with 17 bases left between them. This CDR3 is 14 amino acids long. Germline V lookup: CDR1 MNHEY, CDR2 SMNVEV (reference sequence). CDR3 residues: CASSSQMTALEQYF. CDR3 nucleotide sequence: TGTGCCAGCAGTTCCCAAATGACAGCCTTGGAGCAGTACTTC.

The CDR3 loop reads CASQPLGGGTDTQYF. In DNA form, the CDR3 reads TGTGCCAGCCAACCCCTGGGCGGGGGCACAGATACGCAGTATTTT. The chain employs TRBV19 and TRBJ2-3; TRBD2 is a possible D gene (6 bases). CDR3 length: 15 residues. The ends were cut back, 9 bases at V and 1 base at J, with 17 bases in the middle. Germline-derived CDR1 and CDR2 are LNHDA and SQIVND (reference sequence).

The chain uses TRBV9 and TRBJ2-1; 8 positions agree with TRBD2. This CDR3 contains 15 residues. V trimming: 0 bases; J trimming: 7 bases; junction bases outside the gene matches: 6. Germline values: CDR1 SGDLS, CDR2 YYNGEE. CDR3 nucleotides: TGTGCCAGCAGCGTAGATCTAGGCGGGAGGAATGAGCAGTTCTTC. Protein: CASSVDLGGRNEQFF.

The chain employs TRBV6-5 and TRBJ1-2, with 9 bases aligning to TRBD1. Trimming took 5 bases from V and 4 from J; bases not matched to a gene: 8. The germline gives CDR1 MNHEY, CDR2 SVGAGI. This CDR3 spans 15 amino acids. CDR3 protein: CASSATVTGGYGYTF. As DNA, the CDR3 is TGTGCCAGCAGTGCTACGGTGACAGGGGGCTATGGCTACACCTTC.

In its sample, this clone was seen a few times. The J gene is TRBJ1-6, the V gene TRBV10-3; D might be TRBD1 (6 bases). CDR1 ENHRY and CDR2 SYGVKD come from the germline V gene. V was shortened by 5 bases and J by 8 bases, with 13 bases between the two germline ends. This CDR3 spans 14 amino acids. The DNA of the CDR3 is TGTGCCATCAGTTCCGGACAGACAGATTCACCCCTCCACTTT. Amino acid sequence: CAISSGQTDSPLHF.

The chain couples TRBV7-2 to TRBJ1-5; D ambiguous. Between the trimmed V and J ends, which lost 10 bases and 0 bases, there was a span of 13 bases. The CDR3 spans 14 residues. Per the germline V gene, CDR1 is SGHTA and CDR2 is FQGNSA. The CDR3 region is CATQDGNSNQPQHF. CDR3 bases: TGTGCCACCCAGGACGGGAATAGCAATCAGCCCCAGCATTTT.

CDR3 sequence (DNA): TGTGCCAGCAGCGTACAGAGGGGGCAAGATACGCAGTATTTT. Translation: CASSVQRGQDTQYF. The chain is built from TRBV9 and TRBJ2-3, with 7 bases matching TRBD1. The CDR3 is 14 residues long. Trimming removed 1 base from V and 5 bases from J; junction bases left unmatched: 4. Germline CDR1 SGDLS, CDR2 YYNGEE.

This clone was seen only a few times. The V and J genes are TRBV4-1 and TRBJ2-3; D remains ambiguous. Looked up from germline, CDR1 is MGHRA and CDR2 is YSYEKL. V was clipped by 0 bases and J by 0 bases, with 4 bases between them. The CDR3 loop spans 14 amino acids. Here the CDR3 reads CASSQDMSTDTQYF. CDR3 DNA sequence: TGCGCCAGCAGCCAAGATATGAGCACAGATACGCAGTATTTT.

In its sample, this clone was seen a few times. V gene TRBV7-2 combines with J gene TRBJ1-5, with D hard to call. The CDR3 has 16 residues. Germline-derived CDR1 and CDR2 are SGHTA and FQGNSA. Trimming removed 2 bases from V and 5 bases from J, with 16 bases in between. CDR3 coding DNA: TGTGCCAGCAGCTTAAACGAGGTGTGGGCAGATCAGCCCCAGCATTTT. Amino acid sequence: CASSLNEVWADQPQHF. The full variable domain, its missing parts supplied by reference TRBV7-2 and TRBJ1-5, is GAGVSQSPSNKVTEKGKDVELRCDPISGHTALYWYRQSLGQGLEFLIYFQGNSAPDKSGLPSDRFSAERTGGSVSTLTIQRTQQEDSAVYLCASSLNEVWADQPQHFGDGTRLSIL.

This clone was seen a handful of times. This chain's CDR3 is CASSSDGLGPDTQYF. The CDR3 DNA is TGTGCCAGCAGCTCAGACGGGTTAGGTCCAGATACGCAGTATTTT. The chain recombines TRBV7-9 with TRBJ2-3, with D hard to call. V was clipped by 4 bases and J by 4 bases, with 15 bases between them. The CDR3 is 15 amino acids. Germline V gene sequence: CDR1 SEHNR, CDR2 FQNEAQ (reference sequence). The full variable domain, in which reference TRBV7-9 and TRBJ2-3 provide the parts outside the CDR3, is DTGVSQNPRHKITKRGQNVTFRCDPISEHNRLYWYRQTLGQGPEFLTYFQNEAQLEKSRLLSDRFSAERPKGSFSTLEIQRTEQGDSAMYLCASSSDGLGPDTQYFGPGTRLTVL.

The chain has TRBV7-8 and TRBJ1-4; unclear D gene. There are 13 residues in the CDR3. V was cut by 2 bases and J by 7 bases, with 8 bases left in between. The germline V gene has CDR1 SGHVS and CDR2 FQNEAQ. The CDR3 DNA is TGTGCCAGCAGCTTAATCCAGTCTGAAAAACTGTTTTTT. The encoded protein is CASSLIQSEKLFF.

The chain is built from TRBV5-4 and TRBJ1-5; D is unclear. From germline, CDR1 is SGHNT and CDR2 YYREEE (reference sequence). The CDR3 loop spans 15 amino acids. V dropped 1 base and J dropped 3 bases, with 11 bases sitting between them. CDR3 sequence reads: CASSLSPFVNQPQHF. Written as DNA, the CDR3 is TGTGCCAGCAGCTTGAGTCCCTTTGTCAATCAGCCCCAGCATTTT.

This clone came up a few times. This chain uses TRBV4-3 with TRBJ2-2; D gene unclear. V dropped 3 bases and J dropped 10 bases, with 18 bases sitting between them. CDR1 and CDR2 from the germline V gene are LGHNA and YSLEER. CDR3 length: 15 amino acids. The CDR3 coding sequence is TGCGCCAGCAGCCACCTCCGGGCGTCCTCGGAGGAGCTGTTTTTT. Translation gives CASSHLRASSEELFF.

V gene TRBV9 combines with J gene TRBJ2-1; D is possibly TRBD1 (6 bases). The V and J ends lost 4 bases and 2 bases respectively, with 13 bases between them. The germline V gene encodes CDR1 SGDLS and CDR2 YYNGEE. This CDR3 is 15 amino acids long. The chain's CDR3 is CASSLLQGPYNEQFF. The DNA for the CDR3 is TGTGCCAGCAGCCTTCTACAGGGACCCTACAATGAGCAGTTCTTC.

This clone was seen a handful of times. The J gene is TRBJ1-1, the V gene TRBV2; D uncertain. Trimming took 1 base from V and 5 from J, leaving 11 bases between them. Germline V gives CDR1 SNHLY, CDR2 FYNNEI. The CDR3 covers 14 residues. DNA of the CDR3: TGTGCCAGCAGTGAAGAGTCCGGTGGGACTGAAGCTTTCTTT. It codes for CASSEESGGTEAFF.

The rearrangement uses TRBV20-1 and TRBJ2-7; D gene uncertain. Germline lookup yields CDR1 DFQATT and CDR2 SNEGSKA (reference sequence). With 4 bases removed from V and 1 base from J, the gap between germline ends came to 5 bases. CDR3 size: 11 residues. CDR3 region: CSAKISYEQYF. CDR3 coding DNA: TGCAGTGCTAAAATTTCCTACGAGCAGTACTTC.

This clone has only a few counts. A read error may produce the germline difference seen at one junction end. The V and J genes are TRBV10-3 and TRBJ1-1; the D gene is possibly TRBD1 (6 bases). CDR1 is ENHRY and CDR2 is SYGVKD in the germline V gene. CDR3 length: 12 amino acids. The CDR3, as DNA: TGTGCCAGCAGTGGGCGTGGGGGCTTCGCTTTCTTT. Translation: CASSGRGGFAFF.

About this clone: Other DNA sequences in the same sample also yield this CDR3. J is TRBJ1-4 and V is TRBV5-1; no clear D gene. The CDR3 consists of 14 residues. Germline CDR1 and CDR2: SGHRS and YFSETQ. Trimming shortened V by 2 bases and J by 4 bases, and 9 bases separated the two germline ends. The CDR3 DNA reads as TGCGCCAGCAGCTTCGCCAGCGGTAATGAAAAACTGTTTTTT. Translated: CASSFASGNEKLFF.

This clone was detected only a few times. Other DNA sequences within the sample encode an identical CDR3. This rearrangement joins TRBV11-2 to TRBJ1-1; D remains ambiguous. The germline V gene encodes CDR1 SGHAT and CDR2 FQNNGV. This CDR3 spans 12 amino acids. V gave up 2 bases and J gave up 1 base, with 2 bases separating them. CDR3 nucleotide sequence: TGTGCCAGCAGCTTACAGAACACTGAAGCTTTCTTT. Translated, it gives CASSLQNTEAFF.

This clone appeared a few times. The rearrangement links TRBV19 to TRBJ2-1; weak D call: TRBD1 (6 bases). The CDR3 consists of 14 residues. Germline CDR1 LNHDA, CDR2 SQIVND (reference sequence). V dropped 7 bases and J dropped 5 bases, with 15 bases sitting between them. The CDR3: CASTPIGTNNEQFF. The CDR3 DNA sequence: TGTGCCAGTACCCCGATCGGGACAAACAATGAGCAGTTCTTC.